Listed here are 2 T cell receptor beta chains from one sample, sequenced in a study of Siglec-9 on CD8 T cells in melanoma (dated by TCRdb to between 2018 and 2020). The library was built by means of the immunoSEQ multiplex PCR assay. TCRdb limited this immuneACCESS table to in-frame rearrangements with V and J called. A share of clones is missing; checked studies link under half to unresolved V genes, and the rest is unexplained. The sample table records 29,000 or so clones; about 80% of these occur just once. The top ten clones comprise approximately 6% of the sample. The specimen sequenced was Siglec-9- CD8+ T cells sorted from blood. The cell subset or site tag for this specimen amounts to: CD8 T cells lacking Siglec-9. Receptors originate from a human donor in good health.

This sequence joins TRBV27 and TRBJ2-1; no definite D call. The CDR3 loop spans 14 amino acids. The germline CDR1 and CDR2 sequences are MNHEY and SMNVEV (reference sequence). The V gene lost 1 base and the J gene lost 4 bases, with 8 bases spanning the gap. The CDR3: CASSLLGNYNEQFF. The CDR3 DNA follows: TGTGCCAGCAGTTTATTGGGGAATTACAATGAGCAGTTCTTC.

The chain combines TRBV4-2 with TRBJ1-2, with 8 positions matching TRBD1. The V and J ends lost 0 bases and 6 bases, in that order; junction bases with no gene match: 6. The CDR3 covers 15 residues. Germline CDR1 LGHNA, CDR2 YNFKEQ. CDR3 region: CASSQDMTGANGYTF. The CDR3 region has the DNA TGTGCCAGCAGCCAAGATATGACAGGGGCAAATGGCTACACCTTC.